The TCR beta chain described here comes from a study of regulatory T cells in long-lasting Graves disease. Study-wide results and caveats: Persistent disease was associated with favored TRBV28 usage and with favored use of TRBJ1-2 and TRBJ2-5.

Libraries of TCR beta came from iRepertoire HTBI primers plus Arm-PCR of CDR3 regions. TCRdb itself ran the multiplex PCR reads through MiXCR, one entry per CDR3 protein. The table has 510,000 or so distinct CDR3 sequences, 12% seen once. Time point denoted: newly diagnosed GD, antithyroid drugs for less than 3 months. PBMCs were the source of the RNA used for TCR sequencing. Diagnosing Graves' disease relied on the American Thyroid Association guidelines. This clonotype was counted many times. What it binds is unknown. This CDR3 spans 13 amino acids. V was cut by 5 bases and J by 4 bases, with 11 bases left in between. These data were likewise used in another study, on T cells in Graves' hyperthyroidism and ophthalmopathy. That paper states: Patients aged 18 to 65 had newly diagnosed hyperthyroidism that had lasted under 2 months.

This sample comprised peripheral blood mononuclear cells (PBMCs), obtained at new diagnosis, from a patient treated with antithyroid drugs. V and J are TRBV12-3 or TRBV12-4 and TRBJ1-2; D might be TRBD1 (5 bases). The clonotype comes from a woman aged 25 to 39 with Graves disease. The DNA of the CDR3 is TGTGCCAGCAGTCCCGGCAGGGCCTATGGCTACACCTTC. Translation: CASSPGRAYGYTF.